The clone carrying this T cell receptor (beta chain) was picked up many times. The germline V gene encodes CDR1 LGHNA and CDR2 YNFKEQ. V gave up 4 bases and J gave up 0 bases; unmatched junction bases: 3. This CDR3 comprises 15 residues. This entry comes from a study of T-cell memory formation after mild COVID-19. TCRdb used MiXCR to reprocess the 5' RACE reads, holding one entry per CDR3 protein. The table includes roughly 150,000 distinct CDR3 sequences, approximately 12% detected once. This chain uses TRBV4-2 with TRBJ2-7, with 10 bases identical to TRBD2. This receptor was obtained from a man aged 18 to 35 who had mild COVID-19 (a few samples of this study predate the infection). Cell type and time point are not known. The sequenced sample was PBMCs or a T cell subset sorted from them (not recorded which). CDR3: CASSPERGGSYEQYF. The CDR3 region has the DNA TGTGCCAGCAGCCCCGAGCGGGGGGGCTCCTACGAGCAGTACTTC.